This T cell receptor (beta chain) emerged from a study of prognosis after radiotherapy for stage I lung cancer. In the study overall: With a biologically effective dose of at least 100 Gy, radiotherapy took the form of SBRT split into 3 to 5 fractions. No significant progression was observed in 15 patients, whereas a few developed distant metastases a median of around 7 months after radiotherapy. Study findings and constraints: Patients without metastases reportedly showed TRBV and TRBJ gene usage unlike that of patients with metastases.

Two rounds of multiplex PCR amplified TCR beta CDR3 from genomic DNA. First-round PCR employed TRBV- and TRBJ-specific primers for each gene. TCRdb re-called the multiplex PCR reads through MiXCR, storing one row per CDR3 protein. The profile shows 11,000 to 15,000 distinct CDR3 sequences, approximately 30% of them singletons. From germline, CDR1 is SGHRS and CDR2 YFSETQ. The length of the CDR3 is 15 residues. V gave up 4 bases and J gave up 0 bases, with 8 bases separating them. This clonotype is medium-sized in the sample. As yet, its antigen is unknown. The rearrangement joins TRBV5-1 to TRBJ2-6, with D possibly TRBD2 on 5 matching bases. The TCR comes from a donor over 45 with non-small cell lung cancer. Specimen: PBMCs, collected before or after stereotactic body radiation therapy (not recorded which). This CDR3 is CASSRRDSGANVLTF. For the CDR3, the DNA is TGCGCCAGCAGCCGCCGGGACTCTGGGGCCAACGTCCTGACTTTC. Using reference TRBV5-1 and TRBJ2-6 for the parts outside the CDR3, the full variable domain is KAGVTQTPRYLIKTRGQQVTLSCSPISGHRSVSWYQQTPGQGLQFLFEYFSETQRNKGNFPGRFSGRQFSNSRSEMNVSTLELGDSALYLCASSRRDSGANVLTFGAGSRLTVL.